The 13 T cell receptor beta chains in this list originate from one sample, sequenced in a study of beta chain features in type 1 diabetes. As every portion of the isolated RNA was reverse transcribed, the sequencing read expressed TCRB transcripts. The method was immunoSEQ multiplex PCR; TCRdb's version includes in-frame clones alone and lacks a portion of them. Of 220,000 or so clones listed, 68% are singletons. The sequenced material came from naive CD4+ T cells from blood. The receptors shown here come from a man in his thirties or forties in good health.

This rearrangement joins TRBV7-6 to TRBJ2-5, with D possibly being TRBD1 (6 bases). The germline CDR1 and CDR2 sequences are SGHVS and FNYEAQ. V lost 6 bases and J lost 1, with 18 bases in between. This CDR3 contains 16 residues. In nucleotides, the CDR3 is TGTGCCAGCAGATTTAGTACAGGGCAATTCCAAGAGACCCAGTACTTC. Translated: CASRFSTGQFQETQYF.

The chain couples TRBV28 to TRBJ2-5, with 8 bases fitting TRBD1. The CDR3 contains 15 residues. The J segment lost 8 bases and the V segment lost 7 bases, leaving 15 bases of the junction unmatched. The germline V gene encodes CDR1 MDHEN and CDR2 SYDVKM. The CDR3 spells CASNPVEGQGGTQYF. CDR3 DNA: TGTGCCAGCAACCCCGTTGAAGGACAGGGAGGAACCCAGTACTTC.

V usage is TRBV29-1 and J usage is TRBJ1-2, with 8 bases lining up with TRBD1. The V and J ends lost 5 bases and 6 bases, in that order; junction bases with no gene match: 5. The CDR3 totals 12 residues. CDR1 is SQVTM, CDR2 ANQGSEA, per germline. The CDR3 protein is CSVLDRADGYTF. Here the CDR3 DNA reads TGCAGCGTTCTGGACAGGGCAGATGGCTACACCTTC.

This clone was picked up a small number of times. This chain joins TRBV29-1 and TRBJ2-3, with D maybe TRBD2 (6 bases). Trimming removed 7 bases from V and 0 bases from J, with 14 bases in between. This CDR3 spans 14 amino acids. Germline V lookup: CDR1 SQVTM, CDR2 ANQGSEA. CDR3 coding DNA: TGCAGCGCTGGTAGCGGAGCTAGCACAGATACGCAGTATTTT. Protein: CSAGSGASTDTQYF.

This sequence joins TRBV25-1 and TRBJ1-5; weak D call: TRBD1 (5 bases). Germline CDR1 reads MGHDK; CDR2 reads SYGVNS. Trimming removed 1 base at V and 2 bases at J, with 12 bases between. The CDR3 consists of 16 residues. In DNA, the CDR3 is TGTGCCAGCAGTGAATCTGAGGGGATGGGCAATCAGCCCCAGCATTTT. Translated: CASSESEGMGNQPQHF.

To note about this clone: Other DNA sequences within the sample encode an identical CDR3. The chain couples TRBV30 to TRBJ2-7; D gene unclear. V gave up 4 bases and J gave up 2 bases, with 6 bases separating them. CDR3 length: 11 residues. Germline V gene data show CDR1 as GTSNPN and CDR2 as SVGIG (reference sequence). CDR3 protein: CAWTGAYEQYF. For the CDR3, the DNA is TGTGCCTGGACGGGCGCCTACGAGCAGTACTTC.

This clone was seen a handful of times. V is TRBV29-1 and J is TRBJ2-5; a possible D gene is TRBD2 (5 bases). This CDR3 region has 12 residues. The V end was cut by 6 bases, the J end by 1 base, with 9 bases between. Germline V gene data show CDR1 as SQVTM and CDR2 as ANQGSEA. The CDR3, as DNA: TGCAGCGTCTGGACTTCCCAAGAGACCCAGTACTTC. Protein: CSVWTSQETQYF.

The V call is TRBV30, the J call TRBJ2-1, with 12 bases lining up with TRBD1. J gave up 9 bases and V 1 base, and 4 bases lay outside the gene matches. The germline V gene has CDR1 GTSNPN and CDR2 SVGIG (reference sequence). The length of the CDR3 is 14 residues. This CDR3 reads CAWSAGTGGGEQFF. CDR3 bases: TGTGCCTGGAGTGCCGGGACAGGGGGCGGTGAGCAGTTCTTC.

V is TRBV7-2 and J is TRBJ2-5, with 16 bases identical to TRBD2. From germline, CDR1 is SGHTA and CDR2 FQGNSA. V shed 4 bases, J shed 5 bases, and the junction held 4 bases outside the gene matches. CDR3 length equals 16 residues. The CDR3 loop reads CASSSLGLAGGETQYF. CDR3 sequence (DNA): TGTGCCAGCAGCTCCCTGGGACTAGCGGGAGGGGAGACCCAGTACTTC.

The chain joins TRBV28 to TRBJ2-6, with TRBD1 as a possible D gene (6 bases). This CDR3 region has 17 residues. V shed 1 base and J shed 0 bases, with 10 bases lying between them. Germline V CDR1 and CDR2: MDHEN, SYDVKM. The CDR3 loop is CASSLYWTASGANVLTF. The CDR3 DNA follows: TGTGCCAGCAGTTTATATTGGACAGCCTCTGGGGCCAACGTCCTGACTTTC.

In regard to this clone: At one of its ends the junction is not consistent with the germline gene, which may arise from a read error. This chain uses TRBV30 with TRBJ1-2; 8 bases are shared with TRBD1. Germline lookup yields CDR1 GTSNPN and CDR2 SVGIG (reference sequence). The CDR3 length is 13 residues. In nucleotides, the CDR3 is TGTGCCTGGAGTGCAGACAGGGGAACAACGAGAGTCTTC. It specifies CAWSADRGTTRVF.

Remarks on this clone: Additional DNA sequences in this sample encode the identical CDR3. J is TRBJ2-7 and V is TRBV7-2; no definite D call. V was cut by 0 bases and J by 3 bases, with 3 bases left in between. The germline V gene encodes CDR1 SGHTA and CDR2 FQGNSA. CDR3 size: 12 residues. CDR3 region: CASSLAHYEQYF. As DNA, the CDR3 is TGTGCCAGCAGCTTAGCCCACTACGAGCAGTACTTC.

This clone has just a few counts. The CDR3 bases are TGTGCCAGCAGCTTGCCACGTTGGGAGCAGTACTTC. Protein: CASSLPRWEQYF. The chain combines TRBV7-2 with TRBJ2-7; no firm D call. V dropped 3 bases and J dropped 7 bases, with 10 bases sitting between them. Germline V gene lookup returns CDR1 SGHTA and CDR2 FQGNSA. The CDR3 sequence is 12 residues long.